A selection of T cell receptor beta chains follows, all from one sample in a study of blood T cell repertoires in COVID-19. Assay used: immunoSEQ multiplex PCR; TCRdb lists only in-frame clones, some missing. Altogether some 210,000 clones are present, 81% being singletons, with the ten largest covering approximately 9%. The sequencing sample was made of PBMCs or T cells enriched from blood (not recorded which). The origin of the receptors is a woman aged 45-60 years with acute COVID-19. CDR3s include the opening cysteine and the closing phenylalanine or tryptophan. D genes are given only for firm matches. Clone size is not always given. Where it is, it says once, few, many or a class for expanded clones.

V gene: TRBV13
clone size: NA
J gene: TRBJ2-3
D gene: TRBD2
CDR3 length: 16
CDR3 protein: CASSRPDTSGTDTQYF
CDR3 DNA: TGTGCCAGCAGCCGACCGGACACTAGCGGCACAGATACGCAGTATTTT

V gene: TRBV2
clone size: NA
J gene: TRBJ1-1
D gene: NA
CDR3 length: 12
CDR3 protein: CASSVHGTEAFF
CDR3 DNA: TGTGCCAGCAGTGTACATGGCACTGAAGCTTTCTTT

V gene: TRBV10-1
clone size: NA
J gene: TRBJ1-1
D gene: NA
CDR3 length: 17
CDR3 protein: CASTLQATWVMNTEAFF
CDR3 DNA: TGCGCCAGCACGCTACAGGCAACTTGGGTTATGAACACTGAAGCTTTCTTT

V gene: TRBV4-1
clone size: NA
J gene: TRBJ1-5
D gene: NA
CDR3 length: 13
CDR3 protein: CASSQIRGQPQHF
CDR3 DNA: TGCGCCAGCAGCCAAATTCGGGGTCAGCCCCAGCATTTT

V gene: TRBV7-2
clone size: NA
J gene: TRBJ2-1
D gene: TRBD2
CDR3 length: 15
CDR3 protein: CASSLGLAAYNEQFF
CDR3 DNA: TGTGCCAGCAGCTTAGGACTAGCGGCGTACAATGAGCAGTTCTTC

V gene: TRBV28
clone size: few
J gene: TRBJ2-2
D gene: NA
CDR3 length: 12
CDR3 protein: CASTPRPGELFF
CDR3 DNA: TGTGCCAGCACCCCTAGGCCCGGGGAGCTGTTTTTT

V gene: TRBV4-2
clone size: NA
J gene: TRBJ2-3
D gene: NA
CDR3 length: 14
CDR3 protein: CASSHTSRTDTQYF
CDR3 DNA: TGTGCCAGCAGCCATACGTCGAGGACAGATACGCAGTATTTT

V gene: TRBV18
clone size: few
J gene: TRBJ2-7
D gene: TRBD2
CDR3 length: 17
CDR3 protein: CASSLGTSGGSSYEQYF
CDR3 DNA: TGTGCCAGCTCACTCGGGACTAGCGGGGGAAGTTCCTACGAGCAGTACTTC

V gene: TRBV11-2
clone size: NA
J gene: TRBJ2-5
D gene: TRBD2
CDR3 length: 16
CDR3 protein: CASSPGSGGASETQYF
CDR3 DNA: TGTGCCAGCAGCCCGGGGAGCGGGGGGGCCTCAGAGACCCAGTACTTC

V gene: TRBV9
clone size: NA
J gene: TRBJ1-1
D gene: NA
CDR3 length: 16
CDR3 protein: CASSVGEGGLYTEAFF
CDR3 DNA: TGTGCCAGCAGCGTAGGGGAAGGAGGACTGTACACTGAAGCTTTCTTT

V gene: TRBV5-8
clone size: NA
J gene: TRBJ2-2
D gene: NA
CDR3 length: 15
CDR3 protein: CASSRGHLNTGELFF
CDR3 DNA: TGTGCCAGCAGCCGAGGACACTTGAACACCGGGGAGCTGTTTTTT

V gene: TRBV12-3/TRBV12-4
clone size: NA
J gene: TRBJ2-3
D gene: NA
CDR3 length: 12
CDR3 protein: CASSPGSDTQYF
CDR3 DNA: TGTGCCAGCAGCCCAGGTTCTGATACGCAGTATTTT

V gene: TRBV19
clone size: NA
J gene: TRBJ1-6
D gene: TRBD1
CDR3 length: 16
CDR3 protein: CASSRRTGGGESPLHF
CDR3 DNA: TGTGCCAGTAGTAGAAGGACAGGGGGCGGTGAGTCACCCCTCCACTTT

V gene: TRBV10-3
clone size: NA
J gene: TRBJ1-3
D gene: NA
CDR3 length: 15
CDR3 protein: CAISGGLSTRNTIYF
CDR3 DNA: TGTGCCATCAGTGGGGGGCTCTCCACCCGAAACACCATATATTTT

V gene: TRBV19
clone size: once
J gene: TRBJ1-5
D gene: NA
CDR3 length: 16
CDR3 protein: CASSRLRDKGNQPQHF
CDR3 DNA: TGTGCCAGTAGTAGGCTCCGGGACAAGGGCAATCAGCCCCAGCATTTT

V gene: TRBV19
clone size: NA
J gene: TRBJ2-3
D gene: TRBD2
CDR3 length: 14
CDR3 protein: CASSGLAGLDTQYF
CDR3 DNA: TGTGCCAGTAGTGGCCTAGCGGGGCTTGATACGCAGTATTTT

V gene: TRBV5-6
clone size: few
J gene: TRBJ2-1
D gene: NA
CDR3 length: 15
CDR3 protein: CASTSSVTSYNEQFF
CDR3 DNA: TGTGCCAGCACCTCGAGCGTAACAAGCTACAATGAGCAGTTCTTC

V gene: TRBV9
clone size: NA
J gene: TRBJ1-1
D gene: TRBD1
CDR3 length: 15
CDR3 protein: CASSVEGAMNTEAFF
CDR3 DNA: TGTGCCAGCAGCGTAGAGGGGGCGATGAACACTGAAGCTTTCTTT

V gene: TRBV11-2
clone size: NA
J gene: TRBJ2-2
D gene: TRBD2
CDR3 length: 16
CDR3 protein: CASSRQASGNTGELFF
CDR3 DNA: TGTGCCAGCAGCCGGCAGGCTAGCGGGAACACCGGGGAGCTGTTTTTT

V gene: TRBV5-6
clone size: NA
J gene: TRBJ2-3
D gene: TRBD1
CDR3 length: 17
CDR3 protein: CASSLARGTASTDTQYF
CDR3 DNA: TGTGCCAGCAGCTTGGCTCGAGGGACAGCTAGCACAGATACGCAGTATTTT

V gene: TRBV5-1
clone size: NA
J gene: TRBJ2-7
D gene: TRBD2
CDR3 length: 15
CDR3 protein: CASRITTSGTYEQYF
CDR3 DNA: TGCGCCAGCAGAATCACGACTAGCGGAACCTACGAGCAGTACTTC

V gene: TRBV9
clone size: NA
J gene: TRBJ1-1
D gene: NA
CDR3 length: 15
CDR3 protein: CASSVLGGGPAEAFF
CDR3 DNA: TGTGCCAGCAGCGTATTAGGGGGTGGTCCGGCTGAAGCTTTCTTT

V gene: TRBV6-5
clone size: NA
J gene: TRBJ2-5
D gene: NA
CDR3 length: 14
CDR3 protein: CASSYDAGRKTQYF
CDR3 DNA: TGTGCCAGCAGTTACGATGCAGGGCGGAAGACCCAGTACTTC

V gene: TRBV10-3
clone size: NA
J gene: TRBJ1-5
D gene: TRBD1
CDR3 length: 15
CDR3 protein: CASGSPGQGNQPQHF
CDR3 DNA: TGTGCCTCAGGAAGTCCCGGACAGGGGAATCAGCCCCAGCATTTT

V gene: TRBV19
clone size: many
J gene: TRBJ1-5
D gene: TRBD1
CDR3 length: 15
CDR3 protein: CASSSGQGYNQPQHF
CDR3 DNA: TGTGCCAGTAGTTCCGGACAGGGGTACAATCAGCCCCAGCATTTT

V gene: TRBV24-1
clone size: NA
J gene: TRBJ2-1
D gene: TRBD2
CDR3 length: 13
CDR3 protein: CASRGGSYNEQFF
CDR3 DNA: TGTGCCAGTCGCGGGGGTTCCTACAATGAGCAGTTCTTC

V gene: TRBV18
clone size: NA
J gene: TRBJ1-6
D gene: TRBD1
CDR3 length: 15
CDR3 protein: CASSQGQAKDSPLHF
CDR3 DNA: TGTGCCAGCTCCCAGGGACAGGCCAAAGATTCACCCCTCCACTTT

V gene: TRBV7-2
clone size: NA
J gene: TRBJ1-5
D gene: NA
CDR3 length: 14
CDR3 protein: CASSLVPTQWPQHF
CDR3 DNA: TGTGCCAGCAGCTTAGTCCCCACGCAGTGGCCCCAGCATTTT

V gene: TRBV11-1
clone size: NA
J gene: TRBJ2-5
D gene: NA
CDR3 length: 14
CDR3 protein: CASSLAGQYETQYF
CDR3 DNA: TGTGCCAGCAGCTTAGCCGGACAGTACGAGACCCAGTACTTC

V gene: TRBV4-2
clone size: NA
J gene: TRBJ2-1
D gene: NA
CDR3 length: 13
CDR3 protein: CASSRELGGIRFF
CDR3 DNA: TGTGCCAGCAGCCGCGAGCTAGGCGGGATTCGGTTCTTC

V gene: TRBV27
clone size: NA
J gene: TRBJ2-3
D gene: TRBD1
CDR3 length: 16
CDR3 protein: CASSYTPGQGSDTQYF
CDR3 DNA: TGTGCCAGCAGCTACACACCGGGACAGGGATCAGATACGCAGTATTTT

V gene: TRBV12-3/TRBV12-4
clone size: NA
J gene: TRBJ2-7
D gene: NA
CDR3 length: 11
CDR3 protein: CASGDFYEQYF
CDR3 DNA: TGTGCCAGCGGCGACTTCTACGAGCAGTACTTC

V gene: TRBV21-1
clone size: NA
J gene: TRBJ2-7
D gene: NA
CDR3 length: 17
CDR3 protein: CASSNTGCSESSYEQYF
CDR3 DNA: TGTGCCAGCAGCAACACAGGGTGCAGCGAAAGCTCCTACGAGCAGTACTTC

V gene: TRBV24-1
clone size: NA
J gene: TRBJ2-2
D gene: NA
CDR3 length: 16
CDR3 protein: CATSDPGHDGTGELFF
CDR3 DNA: TGTGCCACCAGTGATCCGGGACACGACGGCACCGGGGAGCTGTTTTTT

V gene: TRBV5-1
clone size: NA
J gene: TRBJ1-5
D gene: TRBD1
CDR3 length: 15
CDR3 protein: CASSPGQGGNQPQHF
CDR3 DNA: TGCGCCAGCAGCCCGGGACAGGGGGGCAATCAGCCCCAGCATTTT

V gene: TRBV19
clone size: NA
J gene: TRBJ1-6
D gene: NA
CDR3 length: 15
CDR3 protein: CASSIGVTVNSPLHF
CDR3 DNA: TGTGCCAGTAGTATAGGAGTTACCGTGAATTCACCCCTCCACTTT

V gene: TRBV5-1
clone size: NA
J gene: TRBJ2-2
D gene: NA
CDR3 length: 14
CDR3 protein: CASSLDRVFGELFF
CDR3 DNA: TGCGCCAGCAGCTTGGACCGCGTTTTTGGGGAGCTGTTTTTT

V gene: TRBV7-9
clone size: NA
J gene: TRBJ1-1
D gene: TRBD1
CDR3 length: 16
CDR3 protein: CASSSPGTGLNTEAFF
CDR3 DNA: TGTGCCAGCAGCTCGCCAGGGACAGGGCTGAACACTGAAGCTTTCTTT

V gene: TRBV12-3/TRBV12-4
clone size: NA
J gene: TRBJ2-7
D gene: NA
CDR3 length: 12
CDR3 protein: CASSLSTGEQYF
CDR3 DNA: TGTGCCAGCAGTTTATCTACGGGCGAGCAGTACTTC

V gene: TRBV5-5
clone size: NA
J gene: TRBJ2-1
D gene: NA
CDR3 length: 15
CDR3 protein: CASSLALNSYNEQFF
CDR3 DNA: TGTGCCAGCAGCTTGGCGCTAAACTCCTACAATGAGCAGTTCTTC

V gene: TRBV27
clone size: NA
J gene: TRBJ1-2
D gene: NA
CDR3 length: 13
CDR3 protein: CASSLGEAYGYTF
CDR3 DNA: TGTGCCAGCAGTTTAGGGGAGGCCTATGGCTACACCTTC

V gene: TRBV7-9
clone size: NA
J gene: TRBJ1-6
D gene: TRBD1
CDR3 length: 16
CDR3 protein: CASSRGQGFYNSPLHF
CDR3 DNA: TGTGCCAGCAGCCGGGGACAGGGGTTCTATAATTCACCCCTCCACTTT

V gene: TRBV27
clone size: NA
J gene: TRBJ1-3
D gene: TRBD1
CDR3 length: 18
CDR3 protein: CASSPLLLTGAAGNTIYF
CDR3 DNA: TGTGCCAGCAGTCCACTACTACTCACAGGGGCGGCTGGAAACACCATATATTTT

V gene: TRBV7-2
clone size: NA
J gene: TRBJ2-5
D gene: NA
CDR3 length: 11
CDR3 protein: CASSTRETQYF
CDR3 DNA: TGTGCCAGCAGCACGAGGGAGACCCAGTACTTC

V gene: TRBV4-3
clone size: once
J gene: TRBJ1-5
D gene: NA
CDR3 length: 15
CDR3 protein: CASSQDGGAGQPQHF
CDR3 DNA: TGCGCCAGCAGCCAAGACGGGGGGGCAGGACAGCCCCAGCATTTT

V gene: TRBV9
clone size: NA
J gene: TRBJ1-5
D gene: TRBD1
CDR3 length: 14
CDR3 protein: CASSTGQGNQPQHF
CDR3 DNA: TGTGCCAGCAGCACCGGACAGGGGAATCAGCCCCAGCATTTT

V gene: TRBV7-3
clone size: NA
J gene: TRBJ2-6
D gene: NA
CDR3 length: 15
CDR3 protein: CASSSRTAGANVLTF
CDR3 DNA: TGTGCCAGCAGCTCCCGGACAGCTGGTGCCAACGTCCTGACTTTC

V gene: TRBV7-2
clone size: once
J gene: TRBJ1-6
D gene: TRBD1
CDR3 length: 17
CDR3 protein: CASSQAGTGLLGSPLHF
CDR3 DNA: TGTGCCAGCAGCCAGGCCGGGACAGGCCTTTTGGGTTCACCCCTCCACTTT

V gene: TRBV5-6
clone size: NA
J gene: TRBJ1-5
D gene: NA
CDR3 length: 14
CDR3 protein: CASSFSGVGQPQHF
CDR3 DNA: TGTGCCAGCAGCTTTTCAGGTGTCGGTCAGCCCCAGCATTTT

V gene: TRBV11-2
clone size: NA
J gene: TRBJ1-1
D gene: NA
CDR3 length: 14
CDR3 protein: CASSPTRANTEAFF
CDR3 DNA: TGTGCCAGCAGCCCGACCAGGGCGAACACTGAAGCTTTCTTT

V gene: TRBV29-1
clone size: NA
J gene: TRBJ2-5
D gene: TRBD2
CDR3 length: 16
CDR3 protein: CSVVVLAGGKGETQYF
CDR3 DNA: TGCAGCGTTGTGGTATTAGCGGGGGGGAAGGGGGAGACCCAGTACTTC

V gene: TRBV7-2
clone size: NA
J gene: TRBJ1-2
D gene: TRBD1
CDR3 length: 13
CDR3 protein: CASTAGQGYGYTF
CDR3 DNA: TGTGCCAGCACCGCGGGACAGGGCTATGGCTACACCTTC